The 28 T cell receptor beta chains presented below share a single source sample, sequenced in a study of vaccination and CD4 T cells after COVID-19. Antigens of these TCRs are unknown. The Oncomine TCR Beta short-read assay generated sequence data from the DNA of cultured CD4+ T cells. TCRdb recomputed calls from the PCR reads with MiXCR, one row per CDR3 protein. The sample lists more than 20,000 distinct CDR3 sequences, under 75% seen once, with 8.5% to 10% in the top ten. The treatment: approximately nine-day PBMC culture with coronavirus spike peptide pools or control peptides (ViraFEST assay). The sequencing input was CD4+ T cells from blood, cultured in vitro. These receptors originate from a human donor who had recovered from COVID-19.

The chain couples TRBV6-2 or TRBV6-3 to TRBJ2-5; D is unclear. Per the germline V gene, CDR1 is MNHEY and CDR2 is SVGEGT. The CDR3 loop spans 13 amino acids. Trimming left V 6 bases short and J 5 bases short, with 13 bases between. The DNA of the CDR3 is TGTGCCAGCAGAGACCCCGGCCGGGAGACCCAGTACTTC. Protein: CASRDPGRETQYF.

The J gene is TRBJ2-7, the V gene TRBV6-1; 7 bases match TRBD1. CDR3 length equals 13 residues. V lost 3 bases, J lost 4 bases, and 3 bases stayed unmatched. In germline, CDR1 is MNHNS, CDR2 SASEGT. The CDR3 loop reads CASSEGQPYEQYF. Here the CDR3 DNA reads TGTGCCAGCAGTGAGGGACAGCCTTACGAGCAGTACTTC.

This clonotype was found once. The V gene is TRBV24-1, the J gene TRBJ2-3, with D possibly TRBD2 on 6 matching bases. CDR3 length: 12 amino acids. Trimming pared 9 bases from V and 1 base from J, leaving 7 bases between. Germline V gene sequence: CDR1 KGHDR, CDR2 SFDVKD. In DNA, the CDR3 is TGTGCCACCGGAGGGGGCACAGATACGCAGTATTTT. Translated, it gives CATGGGTDTQYF.

This clonotype was seen a few times. The V call is TRBV6-2 or TRBV6-3, the J call TRBJ1-5; TRBD1 might be the D (5 bases). Per the germline V gene, CDR1 is MNHEY and CDR2 is SVGEGT. The CDR3 spans 13 residues. The V and J ends lost 6 bases and 2 bases respectively, with 8 bases between them. The CDR3 here is CASRVRGNQPQHF. The CDR3 coding sequence is TGTGCCAGCAGGGTCAGGGGCAATCAGCCCCAGCATTTT.

This chain's CDR3 is CASSLQGVGTEAFF. CDR3 nucleotide sequence: TGTGCCAGCAGTCTGCAGGGGGTTGGGACTGAAGCTTTCTTT. The chain has TRBV2 and TRBJ1-1, with 7 positions matching TRBD1. The CDR3 covers 14 residues. With V trimmed by 5 bases and J by 5 bases, 8 bases remained unmatched. Germline CDR1 SNHLY, CDR2 FYNNEI.

This sequence joins TRBV6-1 and TRBJ1-5; D is perhaps TRBD1 (6 bases). V lost 5 bases and J 6 bases, leaving 11 bases between the germline ends. Germline V gene lookup returns CDR1 MNHNS and CDR2 SASEGT. The CDR3 runs 13 residues. CDR3 nucleotides: TGTGCCAGCAGTCTACAGGGAGCTCAGCCCCAGCATTTT. This codes for CASSLQGAQPQHF.

This chain uses TRBV27 with TRBJ1-6; D not certain. Germline-derived CDR1 and CDR2 are MNHEY and SMNVEV (reference sequence). The CDR3 totals 14 residues. Deletions cut 3 bases from V and 6 bases from J, with 9 bases between. CDR3 DNA sequence: TGTGCCAGCAGTTTTGGGCAGCCTAATTCACCCCTCCACTTT. Its translation: CASSFGQPNSPLHF.

The chain joins TRBV7-2 to TRBJ2-5; D is ambiguous. V was pared by 1 base and J by 2 bases, with 11 bases between. Looked up from germline, CDR1 is SGHTA and CDR2 is FQGNSA. The CDR3 spans 15 residues. In DNA form, the CDR3 reads TGTGCCAGCAGCTTAGGTCCCCAGACTCAAGAGACCCAGTACTTC. The encoded protein is CASSLGPQTQETQYF. The entire variable domain, with the rest obtained from reference TRBV7-2 and TRBJ2-5, is as follows: GAGVSQSPSNKVTEKGKDVELRCDPISGHTALYWYRQSLGQGLEFLIYFQGNSAPDKSGLPSDRFSAERTGGSVSTLTIQRTQQEDSAVYLCASSLGPQTQETQYFGPGTRLLVL.

This rearrangement joins TRBV7-2 to TRBJ2-7; 8 bases align to TRBD1. CDR3 length: 15 residues. Germline trimming cut 5 bases from V and 0 bases from J; bases unmatched to any gene: 6. The V gene's germline CDR1 is SGHTA and CDR2 FQGNSA. The CDR3 DNA is TGTGCCAGCAGCCCCCAGGGGGCCAGCTCCTACGAGCAGTACTTC. This sequence encodes CASSPQGASSYEQYF.

This clonotype was picked up a small number of times. V and J are TRBV6-5 and TRBJ1-3; D is unclear. CDR3 length: 15 residues. The germline V gene has CDR1 MNHEY and CDR2 SVGAGI. V was pared by 2 bases and J by 0 bases, with 8 bases between. CDR3 residues: CASSYAARSGNTIYF. The CDR3 DNA reads TGTGCCAGCAGTTACGCAGCCCGCTCTGGAAACACCATATATTTT.

This clonotype was seen once. The V and J genes are TRBV7-9 and TRBJ1-1; 7 bases match TRBD1. The CDR3 extends over 13 amino acids. Germline V gene lookup returns CDR1 SEHNR and CDR2 FQNEAQ (reference sequence). V lost 5 bases, J lost 3 bases, and 3 bases stayed unmatched. The CDR3 sequence is CASSKDRDTEAFF. The CDR3 DNA follows: TGTGCCAGCAGCAAAGACAGGGACACTGAAGCTTTCTTT.

The chain is built from TRBV30 and TRBJ2-3, with unresolved D. This CDR3 spans 13 amino acids. V was pared by 1 base and J by 8 bases, with 13 bases between. Germline-derived CDR1 and CDR2 are GTSNPN and SVGIG (reference sequence). The CDR3 DNA sequence: TGTGCCTGGAGTGGCAATAAGCGAGGTACGCAGTATTTT. This codes for CAWSGNKRGTQYF.

J is TRBJ2-1 and V is TRBV7-2; D is perhaps TRBD1 (6 bases). The CDR3 loop spans 15 amino acids. Trimming left V 0 bases short and J 3 bases short, with 9 bases between. CDR1 is SGHTA, CDR2 FQGNSA, per germline. Here the CDR3 reads CASSLASRGYNEQFF. The CDR3 nucleotides read TGTGCCAGCAGCTTAGCGTCCAGGGGCTACAATGAGCAGTTCTTC.

The chain recombines TRBV25-1 with TRBJ1-4, with D perhaps TRBD1 (6 bases). The CDR3 length is 16 residues. V was trimmed by 1 base and J by 8 bases, leaving 17 bases between them. Per germline, CDR1 MGHDK and CDR2 SYGVNS. The CDR3 region is CASSEFSRGRGEKLFF. The CDR3 DNA sequence: TGTGCCAGCAGTGAATTTTCCCGGGGGCGAGGGGAAAAACTGTTTTTT.

This chain uses TRBV6-5 with TRBJ1-1; 9 bases match TRBD1. In germline, CDR1 is MNHEY, CDR2 SVGAGI. After removal of 0 bases from V and 4 bases from J, the junction contained 3 bases not matched to a gene. The CDR3 is 15 amino acids. CDR3 DNA sequence: TGTGCCAGCAGTTACTCACAGGGGGCGCGCACTGAAGCTTTCTTT. Translated: CASSYSQGARTEAFF.

This chain uses TRBV11-3 with TRBJ2-1; D remains ambiguous. Trimming shortened V by 8 bases and J by 6 bases, and 14 bases separated the two germline ends. Germline V CDR1 and CDR2: SGHNT, YENEEA. The length of the CDR3 is 13 residues. Written as DNA, the CDR3 is TGTGCCAGCGAGGACCTCCCTGGCAATGAGCAGTTCTTC. Amino acids: CASEDLPGNEQFF. Supplemented by reference TRBV11-3 and TRBJ2-1, the full variable domain reads EAGVVQSPRYKIIEKKQPVAFWCNPISGHNTLYWYLQNLGQGPELLIRYENEEAVDDSQLPKDRFSAERLKGVDSTLKIQPAELGDSAVYLCASEDLPGNEQFFGPGTRLTVL.

The chain joins TRBV20-1 to TRBJ1-2; D is ambiguous. V dropped 0 bases and J dropped 8 bases, with 22 bases sitting between them. CDR3 size: 16 residues. Germline lookup yields CDR1 DFQATT and CDR2 SNEGSKA (reference sequence). This chain's CDR3 is CSARDGKAASVGGYTF. The CDR3 bases are TGCAGTGCTAGAGATGGAAAGGCAGCGTCAGTCGGGGGCTACACCTTC.

This chain joins TRBV6-2 or TRBV6-3 and TRBJ1-4, with 8 bases matching TRBD1. The CDR3 sequence is 16 residues long. The germline gives CDR1 MNHEY, CDR2 SVGEGT. J lost 0 bases, V lost 7 bases, and 7 bases had no gene match. For the CDR3, the DNA is TGTGCCAGCAACCGACAGGGGACAGCAACTAATGAAAAACTGTTTTTT. Translation: CASNRQGTATNEKLFF.

The chain is built from TRBV7-2 and TRBJ2-5, with D possibly matching TRBD1 (6 bases). V was clipped by 3 bases and J by 5 bases, with 16 bases between them. Per the germline V gene, CDR1 is SGHTA and CDR2 is FQGNSA. The CDR3 has 15 amino acids. The CDR3 here is CASSFGGAGEETQYF. The CDR3 bases are TGTGCCAGCAGCTTTGGGGGCGCGGGTGAGGAGACCCAGTACTTC.

This rearrangement joins TRBV5-1 to TRBJ2-3; TRBD1 or TRBD2 may be the D gene (5 bases each). The V gene's germline CDR1 is SGHRS and CDR2 YFSETQ. Deletions cut 3 bases from V and 2 bases from J, with 13 bases between. The CDR3 length is 15 residues. In DNA, the CDR3 is TGCGCCAGCAGCTCCAGGGAGATCCCCACAGATACGCAGTATTTT. Its translation: CASSSREIPTDTQYF.

This clonotype appeared once. The chain has TRBV2 and TRBJ2-7; D is possibly TRBD1 (6 bases). The CDR3 has 16 residues. The germline CDR1 and CDR2 sequences are SNHLY and FYNNEI. The ends were cut back, 1 base at V and 4 bases at J, with 17 bases in the middle. The CDR3 DNA sequence: TGTGCCAGCAGTGAAGAACCGGGACACCTGTCTTACGAGCAGTACTTC. It specifies CASSEEPGHLSYEQYF.

This chain links TRBV20-1 with TRBJ1-1, with D hard to call. The CDR3 consists of 12 residues. The germline V gene has CDR1 DFQATT and CDR2 SNEGSKA (reference sequence). V shed 2 bases and J shed 5 bases, with 9 bases lying between them. In DNA, the CDR3 is TGCAGTGCTAGAAGCGTAGCTACTGAAGCTTTCTTT. Translating it yields CSARSVATEAFF.

The J gene is TRBJ2-2, the V gene TRBV20-1; 9 nucleotides line up with TRBD2. CDR1 and CDR2 from the germline V gene are DFQATT and SNEGSKA (reference sequence). The CDR3 has 14 amino acids. V dropped 0 bases and J dropped 7; count of bases not matched to a gene: 3. CDR3 protein: CSARDQAGGGELFF. For the CDR3, the DNA is TGCAGTGCTAGAGATCAAGCGGGAGGCGGGGAGCTGTTTTTT.

This chain connects TRBV7-2 to TRBJ2-7; the D is unclear. The V end lost 5 bases, the J end lost 3 bases, and 14 bases lay between the germline ends. The CDR3 loop spans 14 amino acids. The germline V gene encodes CDR1 SGHTA and CDR2 FQGNSA. The CDR3 here is CASSPRTVHYEQYF. The CDR3 region has the DNA TGTGCCAGCAGCCCCCGCACGGTCCACTACGAGCAGTACTTC. Using reference TRBV7-2 and TRBJ2-7 for the parts outside the CDR3, the full variable domain is GAGVSQSPSNKVTEKGKDVELRCDPISGHTALYWYRQSLGQGLEFLIYFQGNSAPDKSGLPSDRFSAERTGGSVSTLTIQRTQQEDSAVYLCASSPRTVHYEQYFGPGTRLTVT.

This sequence joins TRBV7-2 and TRBJ1-2; tentative D call: TRBD1 (6 bases). In germline, CDR1 is SGHTA, CDR2 FQGNSA. The V end was cut by 0 bases, the J end by 6 bases, with 11 bases between. The CDR3 consists of 14 residues. CDR3 residues: CASSLASGADGYTF. The DNA of the CDR3 is TGTGCCAGCAGCTTAGCCTCAGGGGCGGATGGCTACACCTTC.

In its sample, this clonotype was seen a few times. The rearrangement joins TRBV2 to TRBJ1-2; D possibly corresponds to TRBD1 (6 bases). V lost 7 bases and J lost 2, with 14 bases in between. The CDR3 runs 14 residues. Germline values: CDR1 SNHLY, CDR2 FYNNEI. CDR3 sequence (DNA): TGTGCCAGCAAGATGGGGGCCCTCAACTATGGCTACACCTTC. It translates to CASKMGALNYGYTF.

Only a few counts were recorded for this clonotype. V and J are TRBV4-3 and TRBJ1-5; D may be TRBD1 (5 bases). Germline V CDR1 and CDR2: LGHNA, YSLEER. V dropped 0 bases and J dropped 6 bases, with 12 bases sitting between them. This CDR3 comprises 15 residues. In nucleotides, the CDR3 is TGCGCCAGCAGCCAAGATGGCCAGGGCCGTCAGCCCCAGCATTTT. Protein: CASSQDGQGRQPQHF.

The sample holds a few counts of this clonotype. This chain links TRBV27 with TRBJ1-6, with TRBD1 as a possible D gene (6 bases). The V gene lost 5 bases and the J gene lost 9 bases, with 14 bases spanning the gap. This CDR3 is built from 14 residues. From germline, CDR1 is MNHEY and CDR2 SMNVEV (reference sequence). Written as DNA, the CDR3 is TGTGCCAGCAGTCGGGGGGGCGGGAGTTCACCCCTCCACTTT. Encoded protein: CASSRGGGSSPLHF.